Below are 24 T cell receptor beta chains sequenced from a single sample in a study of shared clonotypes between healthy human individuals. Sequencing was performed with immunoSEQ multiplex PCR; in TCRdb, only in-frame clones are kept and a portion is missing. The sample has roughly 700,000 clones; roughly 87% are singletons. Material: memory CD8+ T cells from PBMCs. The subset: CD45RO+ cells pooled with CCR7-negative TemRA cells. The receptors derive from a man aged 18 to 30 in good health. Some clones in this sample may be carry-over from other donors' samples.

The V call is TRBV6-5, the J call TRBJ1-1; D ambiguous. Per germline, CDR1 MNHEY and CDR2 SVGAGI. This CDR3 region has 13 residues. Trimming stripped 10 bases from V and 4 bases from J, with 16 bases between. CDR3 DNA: TGTGCCATCGCGGTAGGTCGGGGCACTGAAGCTTTCTTT. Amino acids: CAIAVGRGTEAFF.

This CDR3 is CASSLDQWRENTGELFF. DNA of the CDR3: TGTGCCAGCAGCTTAGATCAATGGCGGGAGAACACCGGGGAGCTGTTTTTT. The chain has TRBV11-3 and TRBJ2-2; TRBD2 is a possible D gene (6 bases). V was shortened by 0 bases and J by 1 base, with 12 bases between the two germline ends. The CDR3 length is 17 residues. CDR1 is SGHNT, CDR2 YENEEA, per germline. The complete variable domain, with remaining parts taken from reference TRBV11-3 and TRBJ2-2, reads EAGVVQSPRYKIIEKKQPVAFWCNPISGHNTLYWYLQNLGQGPELLIRYENEEAVDDSQLPKDRFSAERLKGVDSTLKIQPAELGDSAVYLCASSLDQWRENTGELFFGEGSRLTVL.

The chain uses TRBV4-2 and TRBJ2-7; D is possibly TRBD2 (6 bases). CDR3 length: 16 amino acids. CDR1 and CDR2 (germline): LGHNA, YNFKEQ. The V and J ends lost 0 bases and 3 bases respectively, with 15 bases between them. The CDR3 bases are TGTGCCAGCAGCCAAGAAGGACGGGAGAGAATCTACGAGCAGTACTTC. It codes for CASSQEGRERIYEQYF.

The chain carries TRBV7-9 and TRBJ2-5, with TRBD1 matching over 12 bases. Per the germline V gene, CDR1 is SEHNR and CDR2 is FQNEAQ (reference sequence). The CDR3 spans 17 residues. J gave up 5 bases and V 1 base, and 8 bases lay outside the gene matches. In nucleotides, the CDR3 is TGTGCCAGCAGCTTAGTCGGGGACAGGGGGCCGGGTGAGACCCAGTACTTC. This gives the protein CASSLVGDRGPGETQYF.

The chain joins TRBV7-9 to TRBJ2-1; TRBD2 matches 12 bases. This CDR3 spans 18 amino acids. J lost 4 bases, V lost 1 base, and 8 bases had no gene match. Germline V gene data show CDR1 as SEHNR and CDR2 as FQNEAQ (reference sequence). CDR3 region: CASSLVGPSGREYNEQFF. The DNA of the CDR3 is TGTGCCAGCAGCTTAGTGGGGCCTAGCGGGAGGGAGTACAATGAGCAGTTCTTC.

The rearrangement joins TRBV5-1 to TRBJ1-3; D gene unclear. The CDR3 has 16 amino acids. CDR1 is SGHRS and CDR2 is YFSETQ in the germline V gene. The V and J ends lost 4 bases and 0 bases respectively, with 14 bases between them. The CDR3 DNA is TGCGCCAGCAGCAAAGGACTGACTCGCTCTGGAAACACCATATATTTT. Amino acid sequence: CASSKGLTRSGNTIYF.

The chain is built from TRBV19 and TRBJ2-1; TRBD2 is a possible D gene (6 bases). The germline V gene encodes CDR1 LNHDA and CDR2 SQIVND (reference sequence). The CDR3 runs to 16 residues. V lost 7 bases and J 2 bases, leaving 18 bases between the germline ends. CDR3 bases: TGTGCCAGTAAAGAAGGGCGGGATGATGCCTACAATGAGCAGTTCTTC. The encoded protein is CASKEGRDDAYNEQFF.

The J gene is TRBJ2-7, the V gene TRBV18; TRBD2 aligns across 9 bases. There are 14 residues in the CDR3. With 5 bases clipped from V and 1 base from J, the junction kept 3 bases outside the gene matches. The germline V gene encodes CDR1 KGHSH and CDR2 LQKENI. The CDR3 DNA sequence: TGTGCCAGCTCAAGCGGGAGGCAGTCCTACGAGCAGTACTTC. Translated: CASSSGRQSYEQYF.

The CDR3 reads CSVDPDSSNEQFF. CDR3 in DNA: TGCAGCGTTGACCCGGACAGTAGTAATGAGCAGTTCTTC. This chain links TRBV29-1 with TRBJ2-1, with D possibly being TRBD1 (6 bases). Trimming left V 3 bases short and J 7 bases short, with 13 bases between. Germline loops: CDR1 SQVTM, CDR2 ANQGSEA. The CDR3 contains 13 residues.

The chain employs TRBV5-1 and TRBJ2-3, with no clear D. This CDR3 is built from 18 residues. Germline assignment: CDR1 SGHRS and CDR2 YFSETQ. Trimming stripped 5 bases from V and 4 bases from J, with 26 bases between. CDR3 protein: CASRSNLPSASRADTQYF. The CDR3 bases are TGCGCCAGCAGATCGAACCTCCCCAGCGCTTCACGGGCAGATACGCAGTATTTT.

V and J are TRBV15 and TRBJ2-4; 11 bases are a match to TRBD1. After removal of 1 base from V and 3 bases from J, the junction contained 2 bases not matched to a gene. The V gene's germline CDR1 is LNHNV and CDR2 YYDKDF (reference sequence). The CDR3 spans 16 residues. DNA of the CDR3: TGTGCCACCAGCAGAGGGACAGGGGGCTACAAAAACATTCAGTACTTC. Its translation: CATSRGTGGYKNIQYF. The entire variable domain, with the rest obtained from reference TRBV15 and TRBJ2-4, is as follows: DAMVIQNPRYQVTQFGKPVTLSCSQTLNHNVMYWYQQKSSQAPKLLFHYYDKDFNNEADTPDNFQSRRPNTSFCFLDIRSPGLGDTAMYLCATSRGTGGYKNIQYFGAGTRLSVL.

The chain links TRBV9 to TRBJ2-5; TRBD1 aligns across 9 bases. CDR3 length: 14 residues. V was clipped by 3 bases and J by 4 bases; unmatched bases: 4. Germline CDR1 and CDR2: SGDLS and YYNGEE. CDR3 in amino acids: CASSDRDRVETQYF. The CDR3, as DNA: TGTGCCAGCAGCGACCGGGACAGGGTAGAGACCCAGTACTTC.

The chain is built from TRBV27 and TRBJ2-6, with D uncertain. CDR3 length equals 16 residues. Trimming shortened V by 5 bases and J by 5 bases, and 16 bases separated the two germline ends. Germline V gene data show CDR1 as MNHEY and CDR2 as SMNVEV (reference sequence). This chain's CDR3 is CASSLIGPLRANVLTF. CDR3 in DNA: TGTGCCAGCAGTCTTATCGGCCCTCTGAGGGCCAACGTCCTGACTTTC.

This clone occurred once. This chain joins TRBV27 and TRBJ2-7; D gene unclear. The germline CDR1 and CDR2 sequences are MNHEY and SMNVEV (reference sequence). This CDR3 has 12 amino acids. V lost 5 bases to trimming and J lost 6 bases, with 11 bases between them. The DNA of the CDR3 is TGTGCCAGCAGTCTCCGGGTTGGCGAGCAGTACTTC. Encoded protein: CASSLRVGEQYF.

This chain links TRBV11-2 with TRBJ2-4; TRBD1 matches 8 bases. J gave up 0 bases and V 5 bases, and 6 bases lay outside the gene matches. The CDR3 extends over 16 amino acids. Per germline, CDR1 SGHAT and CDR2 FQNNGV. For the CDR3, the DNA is TGTGCCAGCAGCGCGACAGGGGCACAAGCCAAAAACATTCAGTACTTC. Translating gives CASSATGAQAKNIQYF.

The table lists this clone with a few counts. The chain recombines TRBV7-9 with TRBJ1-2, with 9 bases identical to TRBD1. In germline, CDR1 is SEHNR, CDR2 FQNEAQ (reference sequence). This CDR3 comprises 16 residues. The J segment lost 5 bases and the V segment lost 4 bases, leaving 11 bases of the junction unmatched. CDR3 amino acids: CASSSYSGQGRYGYTF. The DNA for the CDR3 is TGTGCCAGCAGCTCGTATTCGGGACAGGGAAGATATGGCTACACCTTC.

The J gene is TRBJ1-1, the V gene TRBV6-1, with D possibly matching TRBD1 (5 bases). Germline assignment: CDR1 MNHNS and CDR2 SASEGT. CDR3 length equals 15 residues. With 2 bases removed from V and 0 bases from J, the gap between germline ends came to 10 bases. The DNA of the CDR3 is TGTGCCAGCAGTGAATACAGGAGAATGAACACTGAAGCTTTCTTT. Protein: CASSEYRRMNTEAFF.

The CDR3 sequence is CAISGSGSSNQPQHF. CDR3 coding DNA: TGTGCCATCAGTGGATCCGGGAGTAGCAATCAGCCCCAGCATTTT. V usage is TRBV10-3 and J usage is TRBJ1-5, with D unclear. Germline loops: CDR1 ENHRY, CDR2 SYGVKD. Trimming cost V 4 bases and J 0 bases, with 10 bases left between them. There are 15 residues in the CDR3.

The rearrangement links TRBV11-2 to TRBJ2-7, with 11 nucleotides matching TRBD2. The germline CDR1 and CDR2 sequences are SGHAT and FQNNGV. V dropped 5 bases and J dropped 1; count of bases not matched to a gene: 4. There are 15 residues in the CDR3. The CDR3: CASSLRLAGSYEQYF. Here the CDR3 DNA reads TGTGCCAGCAGCCTCCGACTAGCGGGGTCCTACGAGCAGTACTTC.

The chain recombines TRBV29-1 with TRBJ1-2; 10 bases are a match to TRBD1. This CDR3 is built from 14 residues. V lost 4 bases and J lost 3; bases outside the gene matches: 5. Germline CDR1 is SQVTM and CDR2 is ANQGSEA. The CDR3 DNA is TGCAGCGTTGCAGGGACAGGGGTGGACTATGGCTACACCTTC. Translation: CSVAGTGVDYGYTF.

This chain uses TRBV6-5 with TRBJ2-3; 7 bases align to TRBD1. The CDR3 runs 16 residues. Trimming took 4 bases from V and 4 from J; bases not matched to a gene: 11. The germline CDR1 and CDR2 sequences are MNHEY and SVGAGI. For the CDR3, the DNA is TGTGCCAGCAGTTTTAGTGGGACAGCCGGGGCAGATACGCAGTATTTT. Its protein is CASSFSGTAGADTQYF.

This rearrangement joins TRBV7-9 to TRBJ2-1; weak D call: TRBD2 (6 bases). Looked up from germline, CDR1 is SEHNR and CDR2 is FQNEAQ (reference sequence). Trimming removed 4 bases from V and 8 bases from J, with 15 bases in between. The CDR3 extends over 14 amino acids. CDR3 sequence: CASSSDLAIHEQFF. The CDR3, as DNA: TGTGCCAGCAGCTCTGATCTAGCGATCCATGAGCAGTTCTTC.

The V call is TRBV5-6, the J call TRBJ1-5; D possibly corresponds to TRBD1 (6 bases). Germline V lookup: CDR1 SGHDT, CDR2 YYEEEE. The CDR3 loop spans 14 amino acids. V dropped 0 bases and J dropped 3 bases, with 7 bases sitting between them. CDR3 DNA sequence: TGTGCCAGCAGCTTGGGGGACACCAATCAGCCCCAGCATTTT. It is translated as CASSLGDTNQPQHF.

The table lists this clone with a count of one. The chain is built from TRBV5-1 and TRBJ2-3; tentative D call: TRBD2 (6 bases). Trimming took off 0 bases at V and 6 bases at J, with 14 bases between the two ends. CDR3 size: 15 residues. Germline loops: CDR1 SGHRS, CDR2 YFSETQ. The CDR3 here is CASSLARSGRDTQYF. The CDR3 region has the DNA TGCGCCAGCAGCTTGGCACGTAGCGGCCGCGATACGCAGTATTTT.